This is a list of T cell receptor beta chains from one sample in a study of beta chain features in type 1 diabetes. Here immunoSEQ multiplex PCR was the method, and the copy in TCRdb shows in-frame clones only, minus some. The sample yields some 500,000 clones, about an eighth seen once. Sequenced input: naive CD4+ T cells from blood. These receptors all come from a woman under 30 in good health. The CDR3 runs from the conserved cysteine through the conserved F or W. D genes are given only for firm matches. Expanded clones are given a class, and other clones once, few, many or no size at all.

J gene	V gene	clone size	D gene	CDR3 DNA	CDR3 protein
TRBJ1-1	TRBV6-6	few	TRBD1	TGTGCCAGCAGGGACAGGGACCAACGTGAAGCTTTCTTT	CASRDRDQREAFF
TRBJ1-2	TRBV30	-	-	TGTGCCTGGAGTGAGGGTTTTAACTATGGCTACACCTTC	CAWSEGFNYGYTF
TRBJ2-3	TRBV15	-	-	TGTGCCACCAGCAGAGAAAGGGGACGGGCAGATACGCAGTATTTT	CATSRERGRADTQYF
TRBJ2-5	TRBV25-1	-	-	TGTGCCAGCAGTGAAGTGAGGGGCACCTACCAAGAGACCCAGTACTTC	CASSEVRGTYQETQYF
TRBJ1-6	TRBV2	few	-	TGTGCCAGCGGAGCACAGGCGGGACCAACTAATTCACCCCTCCACTTT	CASGAQAGPTNSPLHF
TRBJ2-1	TRBV4-3	few	-	TGCGCCAGCAGCCAAGATGGGGGGGCCAGGGTCTCGGATAACAATGAGCAGTTCTTC	CASSQDGGARVSDNNEQFF
TRBJ1-1	TRBV7-9	few	-	TGTGCCAGCGGACCGGGAGGGAGCACTGAAGCTTTCTTT	CASGPGGSTEAFF
TRBJ2-7	TRBV13	few	TRBD1	TGTGCCAGCAGCCAGATGAGCGACTTAAGTGGACAGGGCACCGAGCAGTACTTC	CASSQMSDLSGQGTEQYF
TRBJ2-2	TRBV5-4	-	-	TGTGCCAGCAGCTTGATGTGGTCTTGGAACACCGGGGAGCTGTTTTTT	CASSLMWSWNTGELFF
TRBJ2-1	TRBV28	-	-	TGTGCCAGCAGTTTTAACCCAGCCTACAATGAGCAGTTCTTC	CASSFNPAYNEQFF
TRBJ2-7	TRBV5-6	-	-	TGTGCCAGCACCAAGGACGCCGGTGGTACCTACGAGCAGTACTTC	CASTKDAGGTYEQYF
TRBJ2-5	TRBV7-9	-	-	TGTGCCAGCAGCTTGTATGCGGGCGCTTTGGAGACCCAGTACTTC	CASSLYAGALETQYF
TRBJ1-2	TRBV30	-	-	TGTGCCTGGAGTGGTGGGGGCCTGGGCTACACCTTC	CAWSGGGLGYTF
TRBJ2-1	TRBV29-1	few	-	TGCAGCGTTGGAAGGGGCTACAATGAGCAGTTCTTC	CSVGRGYNEQFF
TRBJ2-7	TRBV10-3	-	-	TGTGCCATCAGTGGGGGGCTAGCGGACACCTACGAGCAGTACTTC	CAISGGLADTYEQYF
TRBJ2-2	TRBV28	few	-	TGTGCCAGCAGTTTGGAACTTAACACCGGGGAGCTGTTTTTT	CASSLELNTGELFF
TRBJ1-6	TRBV14	few	-	TGTGCCAGCAGCCAATCGGCGACATTTTCACCCCTCCACTTT	CASSQSATFSPLHF
TRBJ2-4	TRBV19	-	TRBD1	TGTGCCAGTAGTAGGCAGGGGGCTATAGAGATAGCCAAAAACATTCAGTACTTC	CASSRQGAIEIAKNIQYF
TRBJ2-3	TRBV7-9	few	-	TGTGCCAGCAGCCCCCGGGGGCTTGCAGATACGCAGTATTTT	CASSPRGLADTQYF
TRBJ2-3	TRBV10-3	-	TRBD1	TGTGCCATCAGTGAGCCATACTCGGGACAGTCCCCAGATACGCAGTATTTT	CAISEPYSGQSPDTQYF
TRBJ1-5	TRBV19	few	-	TGTGCCAGTAGTCTCTATGCCGATCAGCCCCAGCATTTT	CASSLYADQPQHF
TRBJ1-3	TRBV13	-	-	TGTGCCAGCAGCGCGATCTCTGGAAACACCATATATTTT	CASSAISGNTIYF
TRBJ2-1	TRBV7-8	few	TRBD1	TGTGCCAGCACCACAGTCAGGGGGCGCTGGGACAAGTTCTTC	CASTTVRGRWDKFF
TRBJ2-5	TRBV4-1	-	TRBD2	TGCGCCAGCAGCCCAGAACTAGCGGAGCTTCAAGAGACCCAGTACTTC	CASSPELAELQETQYF
TRBJ1-5	TRBV6-6	few	TRBD1	TGTGCCAGCACCACAGGGACAGCTAGCAATCAGCCCCAGCATTTT	CASTTGTASNQPQHF
TRBJ2-3	TRBV7-9	few	TRBD2	TGTGCCAGCAGCCCGGGACTAGCCGGAGGCACAGATACGCAGTATTTT	CASSPGLAGGTDTQYF
TRBJ2-7	TRBV30	-	-	TGTGCCTGGAGTCCACCGGGGGAGTTAAGATACGAGCAGTACTTC	CAWSPPGELRYEQYF
TRBJ2-2	TRBV29-1	few	-	TGCAGCGTTGGGCAGCCGAACACCGGGGAGCTGTTTTTT	CSVGQPNTGELFF
TRBJ2-1	TRBV7-2	-	TRBD2	TGTGCCAGCAGCTTACTGACCCTCCTAGCGGGAGGGCTCAATGAGCAGTTCTTC	CASSLLTLLAGGLNEQFF
TRBJ2-5	TRBV7-9	-	-	TGTGCCAGCAGCTATGAAGAGACCCAGTACTTC	CASSYEETQYF
TRBJ1-5	TRBV18	-	TRBD1	TGTGCCAGCTCACCAACAGGGGGCTCAAATCAGCCCCAGCATTTT	CASSPTGGSNQPQHF
TRBJ2-1	TRBV7-9	few	-	TGTGCCAGCAGCTTAATCCAGATAATTCCCTACAATGAGCAGTTCTTC	CASSLIQIIPYNEQFF
TRBJ2-1	TRBV7-3	-	-	TGTGCCAGCAGCCCGGGGGACAACTACAATGAGCAGTTCTTC	CASSPGDNYNEQFF
TRBJ1-2	TRBV7-2	-	-	TGTGCCAGCAGAAAACCGGGCCAGGGGAACTATGGCTACACCTTC	CASRKPGQGNYGYTF
TRBJ2-2	TRBV30	-	TRBD2	TGTGCCTGGAGTAACACCCGCACTAGCGGGTCGAACACCGGGGAGCTGTTTTTT	CAWSNTRTSGSNTGELFF
TRBJ1-1	TRBV30	-	-	TGTGCCTTGACTAAACAAACAGGGACTGAAGCTTTCTTT	CALTKQTGTEAFF
TRBJ2-7	TRBV30	few	-	TGTGCCTGGGGCTCCTACTACGAGCAGTACTTC	CAWGSYYEQYF
TRBJ2-2	TRBV18	-	-	TGTGCCAGCTCACCCGCCAGGAACACCGGGGAGCTGTTTTTT	CASSPARNTGELFF
TRBJ2-1	TRBV11-1	-	TRBD1	TGTGCCAGCAGCCCCCGTCTAGGACAGGAGTACAATGAGCAGTTCTTC	CASSPRLGQEYNEQFF
TRBJ2-7	TRBV19	-	-	TGTGCCAGTAGTACGACCTACGAGCAGTACTTC	CASSTTYEQYF
TRBJ2-7	TRBV7-8	-	TRBD1	TGTGCCAGCAGAATTTATTCCGGGACAGGGAGCTCCTACGAGCAGTACTTC	CASRIYSGTGSSYEQYF
TRBJ2-4	TRBV7-2	few	-	TGTGCCAGCAGCTTAACCGGTCCTGTAGCCAAAAACATTCAGTACTTC	CASSLTGPVAKNIQYF
TRBJ1-5	TRBV19	few	-	TGTGCCAGTAGTATAGGGACAGATCGTCAGCCCCAGCATTTT	CASSIGTDRQPQHF
TRBJ2-2	TRBV7-3	-	-	TGTGCCAGCAGCTCGACTCGAAGCGGGGAGCTGTTTTTT	CASSSTRSGELFF
TRBJ2-3	TRBV30	-	-	TGTGCCTGGAGGCAGGGGGGGGCAGATACGCAGTATTTT	CAWRQGGADTQYF
TRBJ2-3	TRBV7-2	-	-	TGTGCCAGCAGCTTAGCGAGCGTCGATCCCGCACAAAATACGCAGTATTTT	CASSLASVDPAQNTQYF
TRBJ2-1	TRBV4-3	-	TRBD2	TGCGCCAGCAGCCCCCGGGGGACTAGCGGGAGTTGGAATGAGCAGTTCTTC	CASSPRGTSGSWNEQFF